Described below is a single T cell receptor (beta chain) sequence and its context. The sample is drawn from a study of T cell responses to AZD1222 COVID-19 vaccine. V lost 4 bases, J lost 2 bases, and 11 bases lay in between. This CDR3 has 14 residues. The germline gives CDR1 LNHNV, CDR2 YYDKDF (reference sequence). Repertoires were generated with immunoSEQ multiplex PCR, while TCRdb's copy carries only in-frame clones and drops some. The repertoire includes about 67,000 clones, around four fifths of them detected once, and about 20% sits in the top ten. The chain couples TRBV15 to TRBJ1-2; D remains ambiguous. The sample consisted of peripheral blood, taken on day 0 of AZD1222 vaccination. The receptor was isolated from an adult in good health. The CDR3 is CATSTEYLNYGYTF. CDR3 DNA: TGTGCCACCAGCACAGAGTACTTAAACTATGGCTACACCTTC. Drawing the rest from reference TRBV15 and TRBJ1-2, the complete variable domain is DAMVIQNPRYQVTQFGKPVTLSCSQTLNHNVMYWYQQKSSQAPKLLFHYYDKDFNNEADTPDNFQSRRPNTSFCFLDIRSPGLGDTAMYLCATSTEYLNYGYTFGSGTRLTVV.